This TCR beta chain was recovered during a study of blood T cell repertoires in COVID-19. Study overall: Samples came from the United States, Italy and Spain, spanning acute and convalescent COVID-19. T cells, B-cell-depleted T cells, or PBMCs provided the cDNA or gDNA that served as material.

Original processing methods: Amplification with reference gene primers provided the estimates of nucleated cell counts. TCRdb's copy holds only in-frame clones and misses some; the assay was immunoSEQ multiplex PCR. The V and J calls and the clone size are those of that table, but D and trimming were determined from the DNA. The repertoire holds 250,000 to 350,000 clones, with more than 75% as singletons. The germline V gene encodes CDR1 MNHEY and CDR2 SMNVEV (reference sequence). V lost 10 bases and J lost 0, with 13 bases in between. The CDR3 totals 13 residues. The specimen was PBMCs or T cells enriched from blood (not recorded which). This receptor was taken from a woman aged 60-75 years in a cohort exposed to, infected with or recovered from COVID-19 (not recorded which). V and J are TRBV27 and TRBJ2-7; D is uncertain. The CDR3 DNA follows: TGTGCCACCACGGGTAGGCTCTCCTACGAGCAGTACTTC. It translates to CATTGRLSYEQYF.